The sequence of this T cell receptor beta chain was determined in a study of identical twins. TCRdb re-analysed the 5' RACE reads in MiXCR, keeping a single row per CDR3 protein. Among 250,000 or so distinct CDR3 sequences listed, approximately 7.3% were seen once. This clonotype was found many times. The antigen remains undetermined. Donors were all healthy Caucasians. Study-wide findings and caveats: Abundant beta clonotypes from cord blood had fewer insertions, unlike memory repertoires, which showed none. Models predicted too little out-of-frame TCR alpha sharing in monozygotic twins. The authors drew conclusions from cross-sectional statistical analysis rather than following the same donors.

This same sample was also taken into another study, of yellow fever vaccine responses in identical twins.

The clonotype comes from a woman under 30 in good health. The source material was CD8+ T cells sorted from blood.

CDR3 sequence: CASKGEVMSNQPQHF. The CDR3 DNA sequence: TGTGCCAGCAAGGGCGAGGTTATGAGCAATCAGCCCCAGCATTTT. This chain connects TRBV27 to TRBJ1-5; D uncertain. V lost 7 bases and J lost 1, with 14 bases in between. The CDR3 has 15 amino acids. Germline loops: CDR1 MNHEY, CDR2 SMNVEV (reference sequence).